Included here is one T cell receptor beta chain sequence, with context. The table lists this clonotype with a few counts. Its antigen is unknown. Within one base of it there is no much larger clone, and no base qualities were kept. The data originate from a study of blood T cells in healthy people across ages (dated by TCRdb to between 2014 and 2016). Background on the whole study: In model experiments, template switching captured about one uniquely barcoded TCR beta cDNA molecule for every two T cells. Using deep sequencing normalized with unique cDNA molecular identifiers, the study measured how TCR beta repertoire diversity changes with age. Four age groups were formed from the donors: young (average approximately 15 years), middle-aged (approximately 40), aged (62) and long-lived (approximately 80). Using the same blood draw, the study looked at two additional independent replicas of 1 million unique cDNA reads for two donors, one aged 18 to 30 and the other aged 80 or older.

Libraries came from 5' RACE. This sample was sequenced with an Illumina HiSeq 2500. A second PCR of about 7 to 12 cycles was run with a J-beta primer mix and a sample-barcoded 5' primer. A unique molecular identifier was introduced onto each TCR beta cDNA molecule by a template-switch 5' adaptor carrying 12 random nucleotides. Each sample yielded at least 3 million CDR3-containing paired-end reads. The Mint cDNA synthesis kit, primed by a TRBC-specific oligonucleotide, was used to synthesize first-strand cDNA from all RNA. After uracil-DNA glycosylase treatment, a first 18-cycle PCR used universal primers M1SS and BC2_uni_R on all cDNA. In the source study's methods: For normalization, 1 million high-quality reads were randomly selected from each sample, with every read carrying a distinct molecular identifier. Instead of being binned into consensus sequences, reads that shared molecular identifiers were thrown out. MiTCR, run with a Q25 quality threshold and the strictest error-elimination algorithm, handled CDR3 identification, clonotype clustering and error correction. A nonparametric unseen species model using Euler transformation provided a lower-bound estimate of total TCR beta diversity. TCRdb reworked the public reads: Q25 trimming with fastp, MiXCR clone assembly, productive beta chains retained. When rows share a CDR3 protein, they turn into one entry using the most common DNA and genes. The V and J calls were not made by the authors but by TCRdb's processing. The sample table lists some 930,000 distinct CDR3 sequences, 29% of them with a count of one. Of the sample, 9.5% to 13% is held by the ten largest clones.

Summary of the overall study and its limitations: The long-lived group showed more naive CD4+ T cells, fewer expanded clones and increased TCR diversity than the aged group, suggesting age selection. Estimates of total diversity based on one million sequenced T cells were considered lower bounds and underestimates. Since profiling was done on bulk unsorted PBMCs, naive and antigen-experienced compartments could not be conclusively compared. Observed TCR beta diversity correlated strongly with the percentage of naive T cells measured by flow cytometry. Observed TCR beta diversity per million T cells fell roughly linearly with age, and a significant reduction was already apparent by age approximately 40. Because donor CMV infection status was unknown, age-related changes in expanded clonotypes were potentially confounded.

Donors were around 37 systemically healthy Caucasian individuals from Russia aged about 6 to 100 years. Approximately 9 milliliters of peripheral blood were collected from each donor into EDTA-treated Vacutainer tubes. PBMCs were isolated by Ficoll-Paque density-gradient centrifugation, with at least 7 million obtained per sample. Trizol reagent was used to extract total RNA from PBMCs, with at least 5.5 micrograms per sample. For every donor, an aliquot of PBMCs went through flow cytometry to measure the percentages of naive CD45RAhigh/CD27high T cells. Relative to germline, V is missing 4 bases and J is missing 4 bases, with 15 bases of the junction outside any gene match. CDR1 LNHNV and CDR2 YYDKDF were looked up in the germline V gene (reference sequence). The CDR3 covers 17 residues, taking in both the cysteine and the phenylalanine. The read is trimmed to its CDR3 DNA, 51 bases read in frame from base 1.

These data are also associated with another study on T cells of mothers and their children. As the second paper documents: Nine systemically healthy Caucasian individuals served as donors, namely three mothers together with their six children. cDNA synthesis consumed the entire amount of extracted RNA, loaded at about 1.5 ug RNA in each 15 ul reaction. Sample barcodes and 2-4 random nucleotides were added via the M1S primer in the second PCR. More than 9 million TCR beta CDR3 reads were obtained from each mother, and 2.5 million to 3.5 million reads were obtained from each child. In both related and unrelated pairs, thymic selection shapes the output of TCR recombination in a similar way, with inherited differences having only a minor effect. Normalized repertoire overlap in related mother-child pairs was always slightly higher than in unrelated mother-child pairs, but the difference was never significant. Persistent microchimeric T cell clones were not detected, at a sensitivity of 95 to 100 clones per million clonotypes. In the study, deep NGS was used to compare the TCR beta repertoires of mothers and children, and features distinguishing related mother-child pairs from unrelated individuals were sought. On average, the children were around 11 +/- 4 years old, while the mothers were around 40 +/- 4 years old. After adapter ligation with NEBNext reagents, the libraries were sequenced on Illumina HiSeq 2000 with 100+100 nt paired-end reads. To prevent cross-contamination, the mother and child libraries were prepared one month apart and sequenced in separate runs. For each donor, somewhere between roughly 450,000 and 2,100,000 distinct TCR beta clonotypes were identified. Naive TCR beta clonotypes were estimated from low-frequency clonotypes matched to each donor's FACS-determined naive share, without sorting.

The clonotype comes from a woman aged 40 to 50 in good health. The sequence links TRBV15 to TRBJ1-2; the junction holds 7 bases that match TRBD1. Sequencing was carried out using blood. The DNA sequence follows: TGTGCCACCAGCAACGGTTGGCAGGGGGTCCAAGGCTATGGCTACACCTTC. Its protein product is CATSNGWQGVQGYGYTF.